This section outlines one T cell receptor (beta chain) sequence together with its context. Germline V CDR1 and CDR2: MDHEN, SYDVKM. V was shortened by 6 bases and J by 0 bases, with 9 bases between the two germline ends. The CDR3 is 14 residues long. These data are taken from a study of blood T cell repertoires in COVID-19. Study in general: PBMCs, B-cell-depleted T cells, or T cells provided the cDNA or gDNA that made up the material.

Authors' data handling: Amplification with reference gene primers provided the estimates of nucleated cell counts. The method was immunoSEQ multiplex PCR; TCRdb's version includes in-frame clones alone and lacks a portion of them. The V and J calls and clone size were taken over from that table, and D and trimming were inferred from the DNA. The sample has 25,000 to 30,000 clones; approximately 81% are singletons. The clonotype was recovered from a man in his fifties or sixties with active or convalescent COVID-19. Sequenced: peripheral blood. The chain carries TRBV28 and TRBJ1-5, with D possibly matching TRBD1 (6 bases). CDR3 in DNA: TGTGCCAGCAGGGACAGCCCTAGCAATCAGCCCCAGCATTTT. Amino acid sequence: CASRDSPSNQPQHF.